This TCR beta chain was captured in a study of blood T cells in healthy people across ages. The germline gives CDR1 SGHVS, CDR2 FQNEAQ. The V segment lost 3 bases and the J segment 6 bases; nucleotides outside the gene matches: 5. This CDR3 region has 15 residues. Whole-study results and caveats: Reliance upon unsorted PBMCs precluded definitive naive versus antigen-experienced comparison.

About this clonotype itself: Its antigen is not known.

Primers used in a second PCR of about 7 to 12 cycles were a sample-barcoded 5' primer and a J-beta primer mix. One entry per CDR3 protein, called by TCRdb with MiXCR from the 5' RACE reads. Of about 800,000 distinct CDR3 sequences in the sample, roughly 60% are singletons; the top ten hold roughly 20%. Material for sequencing was blood. V gene TRBV7-8 combines with J gene TRBJ1-5, with 10 bases fitting TRBD1. The sequence came from a man aged 30 to 45 in good health. Here the CDR3 reads CASSFSGQGVQPQHF. The CDR3 nucleotides read TGTGCCAGCAGCTTCAGCGGACAGGGGGTTCAGCCCCAGCATTTT.